A single sample is the source of the 22 T cell receptor beta chains below, sequenced in a study of post-analysis software for immune sequencing data. Findings of the study overall: Controls showed lower frequencies than patients for roughly five TRBV segments, and TRBV5-6, TRBV5-1 and TRBV20-1 were among these.

The library was made from cDNA and included unique molecular identifiers. TCRdb used MiXCR to reprocess the PCR reads, holding one entry per CDR3 protein. The sample has some 690,000 distinct CDR3 sequences; approximately 59% are singletons. The antigens these receptors bind are not known. Specimen: blood. The receptors come from a girl aged 2 to 9 with multiple sclerosis.

At least ten counts were recorded for this clonotype. The chain is built from TRBV20-1 and TRBJ2-5; 8 nucleotides agree with TRBD2. The CDR3 totals 13 residues. V was pared by 1 base and J by 5 bases, with 3 bases of the junction left unmatched. Germline V CDR1 and CDR2: DFQATT, SNEGSKA (reference sequence). For the CDR3, the DNA is TGCAGTGCTAGAGGCGGGGGGCGGGAGACCCAGTACTTC. Residues: CSARGGGRETQYF.

The rearrangement uses TRBV5-1 and TRBJ2-7; D may be TRBD1 or TRBD2 (6 bases each). Matching the DNA end better, TRBJ2-4 makes the J call doubtful. This CDR3 is 14 amino acids long. CDR1 and CDR2 from the germline V gene are SGHRS and YFSETQ. CDR3 sequence reads: CASGVGGGRNIQYF. In nucleotides, the CDR3 is TGCGCCAGCGGGGTTGGAGGGGGGAGAAACATTCAGTACTTC.

V usage is TRBV18 and J usage is TRBJ2-3; 8 bases are shared with TRBD1. From germline, CDR1 is KGHSH and CDR2 LQKENI. After removal of 5 bases from V and 3 bases from J, the junction contained 10 bases not matched to a gene. This CDR3 region has 16 residues. The chain's CDR3 is CASSITGTGNTDTQYF. As DNA, the CDR3 is TGTGCCAGCTCAATTACCGGGACAGGAAATACAGATACGCAGTATTTT.

In this sample, this clonotype turned up a few times. The rearrangement joins TRBV5-1 to TRBJ2-1, with D perhaps TRBD1 (6 bases). V dropped 1 base and J dropped 7 bases, with 15 bases sitting between them. CDR3 size: 15 residues. In germline, CDR1 is SGHRS, CDR2 YFSETQ. The CDR3 DNA follows: TGCGCCAGCAGCTTGTTGGGGGCCCAAAGAAATGAGCAGTTCTTC. As protein: CASSLLGAQRNEQFF.

The V call is TRBV10-3, the J call TRBJ1-5; D remains ambiguous. The CDR3 is 14 amino acids. Trimming stripped 8 bases from V and 1 base from J, with 12 bases between. The V gene's germline CDR1 is ENHRY and CDR2 SYGVKD. CDR3 bases: TGTGCCATCCGGGCGACTGGGAGCAATCAGCCCCAGCATTTT. Its protein product is CAIRATGSNQPQHF.

This chain joins TRBV14 and TRBJ2-7; D uncertain. The end of the DNA aligns better with TRBJ2-5, so the J call may be wrong. The germline V gene has CDR1 SGHDN and CDR2 FVKESK. This CDR3 comprises 14 residues. The CDR3 loop is CASSQLDPQETQYF. The DNA of the CDR3 is TGTGCCAGCAGCCAGCTCGACCCCCAAGAGACCCAGTACTTC.

This clonotype came up once. The gene calls are TRBV2 and TRBJ1-1; D remains unclear. This CDR3 region has 10 residues. Germline-derived CDR1 and CDR2 are SNHLY and FYNNEI. Trimming cost V 8 bases and J 7 bases, with 8 bases left between them. The CDR3 nucleotides are TGTGCCAGCTCGAACGGTGAAGCTTTCTTT. This encodes CASSNGEAFF.

V and J are TRBV7-2 and TRBJ2-4, with D perhaps matching TRBD1 (5 bases). The ends were cut back, 1 base at V and 8 bases at J, with 12 bases in the middle. The CDR3 runs to 14 residues. Looked up from germline, CDR1 is SGHTA and CDR2 is FQGNSA. CDR3: CASSLEGPRDIQYF. The CDR3 DNA reads TGTGCCAGCAGCTTAGAGGGGCCTCGGGACATTCAGTACTTC.

This clonotype showed up just a few times. The chain carries TRBV25-1 and TRBJ2-7; D is unresolved. With the DNA end fitting TRBJ2-5 better, the J assignment may be wrong. This CDR3 has 12 amino acids. CDR1 is MGHDK and CDR2 is SYGVNS in the germline V gene. Written as DNA, the CDR3 is TGTGCCAGCAGTAATTTGGGCGAGACCCAGTACTTC. Translation gives CASSNLGETQYF.

This CDR3 reads CASSPGGERGYNEQFF. Written as DNA, the CDR3 is TGTGCCAGCAGCCCCGGTGGGGAGCGGGGGTACAATGAGCAGTTCTTC. The V gene is TRBV3-1, the J gene TRBJ2-1; 8 bases agree with TRBD2. Germline trimming cut 4 bases from V and 4 bases from J; bases unmatched to any gene: 9. Looked up from germline, CDR1 is LGHDT and CDR2 is YNNKEL (reference sequence). This CDR3 comprises 16 residues.

The V and J genes are TRBV29-1 and TRBJ2-3; D is unclear. This CDR3 is 13 amino acids long. The germline V gene has CDR1 SQVTM and CDR2 ANQGSEA. V was trimmed by 4 bases and J by 0 bases, leaving 8 bases between them. The DNA for the CDR3 is TGCAGCGTTGGCGGCTCTAGCACAGATACGCAGTATTTT. It specifies CSVGGSSTDTQYF.

The rearrangement links TRBV11-3 to TRBJ2-5; D possibly corresponds to TRBD2 (5 bases). The germline V gene has CDR1 SGHNT and CDR2 YENEEA. This CDR3 is built from 15 residues. V shed 4 bases and J shed 5 bases, with 17 bases lying between them. The CDR3 nucleotides read TGTGCCAGCAGCTCCGGACTCGGTATTCAGGAGACCCAGTACTTC. Translated, it gives CASSSGLGIQETQYF.

The chain combines TRBV12-3 or TRBV12-4 with TRBJ1-6; the D gene is possibly TRBD1 (6 bases). The CDR3 is 11 amino acids. V was shortened by 8 bases and J by 10 bases, with 9 bases between the two germline ends. The CDR3 protein is CASATGSPLHF. CDR3 sequence (DNA): TGTGCCAGCGCCACAGGGTCACCCCTCCACTTT.

About this clonotype: One end of the junction does not line up with germline, which may come from a read error. The chain employs TRBV5-1 and TRBJ2-7; D is undetermined. CDR3 length: 13 amino acids. Germline loops: CDR1 SGHRS, CDR2 YFSETQ. The CDR3 loop is CANSLYNSYEQYF. CDR3 coding DNA: TGCGCCAACAGCTTGTACAACTCCTACGAGCAGTACTTC.

The chain joins TRBV7-3 to TRBJ2-3, with D perhaps TRBD2 (5 bases). The CDR3 has 13 residues. The germline V gene has CDR1 SGHTA and CDR2 FQGTGA. The V end was cut by 5 bases, the J end by 9 bases, with 15 bases between. CDR3 region: CASSPGLELTQYF. The CDR3, as DNA: TGTGCCAGCAGCCCTGGACTGGAGCTAACGCAGTATTTT.

V usage is TRBV29-1 and J usage is TRBJ1-1; D not resolved. The V and J ends lost 4 bases and 3 bases respectively, with 12 bases between them. Germline lookup yields CDR1 SQVTM and CDR2 ANQGSEA. This CDR3 has 13 residues. The CDR3: CSVAEGLYTEAFF. CDR3 DNA sequence: TGCAGCGTTGCTGAAGGGTTGTACACTGAAGCTTTCTTT. Full variable domain (remainder filled in from reference TRBV29-1 and TRBJ1-1): SAVISQKPSRDICQRGTSLTIQCQVDSQVTMMFWYRQQPGQSLTLIATANQGSEATYESGFVIDKFPISRPNLTFSTLTVSNMSPEDSSIYLCSVAEGLYTEAFFGQGTRLTVV.

Regarding this clonotype: One junction end disagrees with the germline gene, perhaps due to a read error. This chain connects TRBV7-2 to TRBJ2-3; TRBD2 agrees at 9 bases. The germline V gene encodes CDR1 SGHTA and CDR2 FQGNSA. This CDR3 has 15 amino acids. CDR3 sequence reads: CACSPLAGSTDTQYF. The CDR3 DNA reads TGTGCCTGCAGTCCTCTAGCGGGGAGCACAGATACGCAGTATTTT.

The rearrangement uses TRBV19 and TRBJ2-1; 9 positions match TRBD1. In germline, CDR1 is LNHDA, CDR2 SQIVND (reference sequence). V dropped 5 bases and J dropped 7; count of bases not matched to a gene: 3. The CDR3 covers 13 residues. The CDR3 spells CASSGTGRNEQFF. In DNA form, the CDR3 reads TGTGCCAGTAGTGGGACAGGGAGAAATGAGCAGTTCTTC.

The chain has TRBV4-3 and TRBJ2-5; 10 bases line up with TRBD2. Germline trimming cut 1 base from V and 5 bases from J; bases unmatched to any gene: 10. Germline lookup yields CDR1 LGHNA and CDR2 YSLEER. The CDR3 has 17 amino acids. Written as DNA, the CDR3 is TGCGCCAGCAGCCAAGGTCGGAGCGGGGGGGCAGCGGAGACCCAGTACTTC. This sequence encodes CASSQGRSGGAAETQYF.

V usage is TRBV29-1 and J usage is TRBJ2-5; D perhaps matches TRBD2 (5 bases). There are 12 residues in the CDR3. V was trimmed by 4 bases and J by 4 bases, leaving 10 bases between them. Germline CDR1 is SQVTM and CDR2 is ANQGSEA. The CDR3 nucleotides read TGCAGCGTTGGGGCTAGCAGAGAGACCCAGTACTTC. The encoded protein is CSVGASRETQYF.

The chain combines TRBV10-1 with TRBJ1-1, with TRBD1 as a possible D gene (6 bases). Trimming pared 0 bases from V and 3 bases from J, leaving 14 bases between. The CDR3 contains 16 residues. The germline CDR1 and CDR2 sequences are WNHNN and SYGVQD (reference sequence). Written as DNA, the CDR3 is TGCGCCAGCAGTGAGTCGAGGGGGGTAAAGTACACTGAAGCTTTCTTT. Amino acids: CASSESRGVKYTEAFF.

V usage is TRBV12-3 or TRBV12-4 and J usage is TRBJ2-2; D ambiguous. V gave up 0 bases and J gave up 6 bases, with 2 bases separating them. This CDR3 is 12 amino acids long. The CDR3 spells CASSLAAGELFF. Here the CDR3 DNA reads TGTGCCAGCAGTTTAGCAGCCGGGGAGCTGTTTTTT.